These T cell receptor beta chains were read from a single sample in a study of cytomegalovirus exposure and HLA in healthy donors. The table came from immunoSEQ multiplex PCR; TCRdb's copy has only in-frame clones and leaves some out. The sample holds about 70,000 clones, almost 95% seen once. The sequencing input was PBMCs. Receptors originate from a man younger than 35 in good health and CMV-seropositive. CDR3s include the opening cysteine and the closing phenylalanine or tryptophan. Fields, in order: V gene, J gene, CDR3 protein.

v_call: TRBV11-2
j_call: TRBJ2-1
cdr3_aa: CASSFTASGNHLDEQFF

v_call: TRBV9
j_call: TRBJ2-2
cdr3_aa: CASSLTSAEFTGELFF

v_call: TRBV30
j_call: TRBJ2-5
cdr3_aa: CAGPPPIQETQYF

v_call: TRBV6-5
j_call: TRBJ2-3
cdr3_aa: CASSYSAGGADTQYF

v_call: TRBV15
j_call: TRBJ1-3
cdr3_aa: CATRPRGPGGNTIYF

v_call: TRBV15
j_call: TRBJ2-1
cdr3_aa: CATSTWTGVGNEQFF

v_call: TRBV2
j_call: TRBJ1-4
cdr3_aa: CASSEFRGQEKLFF

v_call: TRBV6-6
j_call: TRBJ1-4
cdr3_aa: CASSYSGSWDEKLFF

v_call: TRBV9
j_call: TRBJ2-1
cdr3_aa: CASSVAQSGYNEQFF

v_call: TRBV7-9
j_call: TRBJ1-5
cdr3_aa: CASSSGTGSQPQHF

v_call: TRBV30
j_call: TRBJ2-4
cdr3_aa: CAWRGTGTIQYF

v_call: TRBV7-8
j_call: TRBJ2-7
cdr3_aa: CASREARDISYEQYF

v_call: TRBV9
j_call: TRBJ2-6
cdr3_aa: CASSVGQSSGANVLTF

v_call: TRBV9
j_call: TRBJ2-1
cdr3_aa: CASSPGTSGSELEFF

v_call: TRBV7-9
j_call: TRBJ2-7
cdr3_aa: CASSPRLAPYEQYF

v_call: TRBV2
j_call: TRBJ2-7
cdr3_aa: CASSEGASGPTYEQYF

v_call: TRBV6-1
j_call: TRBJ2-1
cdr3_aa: CASSESRTGAYNEQFF

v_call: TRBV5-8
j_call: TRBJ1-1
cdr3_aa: CASSLTAGTEAFF

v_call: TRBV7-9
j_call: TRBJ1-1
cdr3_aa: CASSPQSAEAFF

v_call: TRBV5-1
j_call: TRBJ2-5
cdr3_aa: CASKIKGETQYF

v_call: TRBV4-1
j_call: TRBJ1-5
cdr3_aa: CASSQVGQGGNQPQHF

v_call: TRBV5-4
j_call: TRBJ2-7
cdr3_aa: CASRRGPYEQYF